The T cell receptor beta chain described here comes from a study of blood T cell repertoires in COVID-19. About the research overall: The samples span acute and convalescent COVID-19 from the United States, Italy and Spain. From T cells, B-cell-depleted T cells, or PBMCs came the material, which was cDNA or gDNA.

Authors' data handling: Amplified reference gene primers provided the basis for estimating nucleated cell counts. The data were produced by immunoSEQ multiplex PCR, yet TCRdb's version contains in-frame clones alone and is incomplete. D and trimming were read from the DNA, whereas the V and J calls and clone size are those reported in that table. Found here are 200,000 to 250,000 clones, about 85% of them singletons; the top ten hold around 6.4%. There are 16 residues in the CDR3. V lost 0 bases, J lost 3 bases, and 15 bases lay in between. Germline CDR1 reads SGHNT; CDR2 reads YYREEE (reference sequence).

Sequences were obtained from peripheral blood. This TCR was recovered from an older woman with active or convalescent COVID-19. The chain has TRBV5-4 and TRBJ1-2; no reliable D call. In nucleotides, the CDR3 is TGTGCCAGCAGCTTGGCCGCAGGCCAAACCTACTATGGCTACACCTTC. Amino acid sequence: CASSLAAGQTYYGYTF. Full variable domain (outside the CDR3, taken from reference TRBV5-4 and TRBJ1-2): ETGVTQSPTHLIKTRGQQVTLRCSSQSGHNTVSWYQQALGQGPQFIFQYYREEENGRGNFPPRFSGLQFPNYSSELNVNALELDDSALYLCASSLAAGQTYYGYTFGSGTRLTVV.